What follows are 10 T cell receptor beta chains derived from one specimen sequenced in a study of T cell changes during pregnancy in multiple sclerosis (dated by TCRdb to the late 2010s). The library was obtained by the immunoSEQ multiplex PCR assay. Imported from immuneACCESS, the table was reduced by TCRdb to in-frame sequences with V and J called. These copies leave out some clones; in studies compared against another copy, an unresolved V gene accounts for under half, and the cause of the remainder is not known. For this sample the table gives 40,000 to 45,000 clones, of which 89% were detected only once. The ten largest make up roughly 0.5% of the sample. Sample: CD4+ T cells from peripheral blood mononuclear cells, taken in the first trimester of pregnancy. The source is a female donor with multiple sclerosis, enrolled in a pregnancy study.

The chain joins TRBV7-3 to TRBJ1-6, with D perhaps matching TRBD1 (6 bases). The CDR3 has 14 amino acids. The germline V and J ends were trimmed by 3 bases and 6 bases, with 9 bases remaining between them. CDR1 and CDR2 (germline): SGHTA, FQGTGA. The CDR3 region is CASSFQGFNSPLHF. In DNA form, the CDR3 reads TGTGCCAGCAGCTTTCAGGGGTTTAATTCACCCCTCCACTTT.

The V gene is TRBV5-4, the J gene TRBJ2-7; D unclear. Trimming shortened V by 2 bases and J by 0 bases, and 6 bases separated the two germline ends. This CDR3 spans 13 amino acids. Germline V gene sequence: CDR1 SGHNT, CDR2 YYREEE (reference sequence). The CDR3 protein is CASSLVSSYEQYF. The CDR3 DNA reads as TGTGCCAGCAGCTTAGTGAGCTCCTACGAGCAGTACTTC.

The V call is TRBV1, the J call TRBJ2-2; TRBD2 is the table's D call and was not checked against the DNA. TRBV1 is noted as a pseudogene. The CDR3 is 19 amino acids. Here the CDR3 reads CTSSQSPGLADGGDGELFF. The CDR3 DNA reads TGCACCAGCAGCCAATCTCCGGGACTAGCGGACGGGGGAGACGGGGAGCTGTTTTTT.

A remark on this clone: Other DNA sequences in this specimen translate into the identical CDR3. The rearrangement links TRBV10-3 to TRBJ1-1; unclear D gene. Germline CDR1 is ENHRY and CDR2 is SYGVKD. The CDR3 extends over 13 amino acids. V lost 3 bases, J lost 0 bases, and 5 bases lay in between. The CDR3 coding sequence is TGTGCCATCAGTGAATCCTTGAACACTGAAGCTTTCTTT. Amino acid sequence: CAISESLNTEAFF.

The chain employs TRBV19 and TRBJ1-4; TRBD1 aligns across 7 bases. The CDR3 length is 13 residues. J was trimmed by 6 bases and V by 6 bases; bases with no gene match: 4. Per germline, CDR1 LNHDA and CDR2 SQIVND (reference sequence). CDR3 DNA: TGTGCCAGTAGAGGGGGCTGGTATGAAAAACTGTTTTTT. The encoded protein is CASRGGWYEKLFF. Based on the CDR3 plus reference TRBV19 and TRBJ1-4, the full variable domain is DGGITQSPKYLFRKEGQNVTLSCEQNLNHDAMYWYRQDPGQGLRLIYYSQIVNDFQKGDIAEGYSVSREKKESFPLTVTSAQKNPTAFYLCASRGGWYEKLFFGSGTQLSVL.

The chain carries TRBV6-1 and TRBJ1-4; 8 positions match TRBD1. The CDR3 is 16 amino acids. The germline CDR1 and CDR2 sequences are MNHNS and SASEGT. V shed 0 bases and J 7 bases; nucleotides not matched to a gene: 7. CDR3 sequence reads: CASSEAGQGFGEKLFF. The CDR3 DNA reads as TGTGCCAGCAGTGAAGCCGGACAGGGTTTCGGTGAAAAACTGTTTTTT.

The chain carries TRBV2 and TRBJ1-3; 9 nucleotides agree with TRBD1. The CDR3 consists of 12 residues. The V gene end was trimmed by 9 bases and the J gene end by 9 bases; junction bases not matched to a gene: 6. The germline V gene has CDR1 SNHLY and CDR2 FYNNEI. DNA of the CDR3: TGTGCCAGTAAGGGACAGGGAGGCACCATATATTTT. Encoded protein: CASKGQGGTIYF. Drawing the rest from reference TRBV2 and TRBJ1-3, the complete variable domain is EPEVTQTPSHQVTQMGQEVILRCVPISNHLYFYWYRQILGQKVEFLVSFYNNEISEKSEIFDDQFSVERPDGSNFTLKIRSTKLEDSAMYFCASKGQGGTIYFGEGSWLTVV.

The V gene is TRBV6-6, the J gene TRBJ1-2; TRBD1 agrees at 7 bases. V lost 7 bases to trimming and J lost 3 bases; unmatched junction nucleotides: 11. From germline, CDR1 is MNHNY and CDR2 SVGAGI (reference sequence). The CDR3 totals 15 residues. The CDR3 loop reads CASIPQQGTYYGYTF. DNA for the CDR3: TGTGCCAGCATCCCTCAACAGGGGACCTACTATGGCTACACCTTC.

The V call is TRBV11-2, the J call TRBJ2-7; 9 positions agree with TRBD1. J was trimmed by 4 bases and V by 5 bases; bases with no gene match: 12. Germline-derived CDR1 and CDR2 are SGHAT and FQNNGV. CDR3 size: 16 residues. The CDR3 bases are TGTGCCAGCAGCCCAATGAACCGACAGGGGGAATACGAGCAGTACTTC. Translating gives CASSPMNRQGEYEQYF.

The chain recombines TRBV25-1 with TRBJ2-5, with D possibly TRBD1 on 5 matching bases. The CDR3 runs to 14 residues. In germline, CDR1 is MGHDK, CDR2 SYGVNS. Trimming stripped 1 base from V and 7 bases from J, with 13 bases between. CDR3 in DNA: TGTGCCAGCAGTGAATGGTGGGGCCTAGGGACCCAGTACTTC. Its protein product is CASSEWWGLGTQYF.